Sequencing of this TCR beta chain was carried out in a study of shared clonotypes between healthy human individuals. Study information: The study used three CD4 naive, three CD4 memory, two CD8 naive and one CD8 memory plate per donor.

TCRdb's copy holds only in-frame clones and misses some; the assay was immunoSEQ multiplex PCR. The table shows some 1.4 million clones, with more than 95% occurring only once. This clone has a handful of counts. The sample taken for sequencing was naive CD4+ T cells sorted from blood. Subset in this sample: CD45RA+ positively selected. This TCR came from a man aged 25 to 40 in good health.

Here the CDR3 DNA reads TGTGCCAGCAGGCGACAGGGTTATTCCCCTGAAGCTTTCTTT. Its translation is CASRRQGYSPEAFF. The V gene is TRBV28, the J gene TRBJ1-1; 7 bases map to TRBD1. The germline gives CDR1 MDHEN, CDR2 SYDVKM. The CDR3 sequence is 14 residues long. V lost 6 bases and J lost 6; bases outside the gene matches: 10.